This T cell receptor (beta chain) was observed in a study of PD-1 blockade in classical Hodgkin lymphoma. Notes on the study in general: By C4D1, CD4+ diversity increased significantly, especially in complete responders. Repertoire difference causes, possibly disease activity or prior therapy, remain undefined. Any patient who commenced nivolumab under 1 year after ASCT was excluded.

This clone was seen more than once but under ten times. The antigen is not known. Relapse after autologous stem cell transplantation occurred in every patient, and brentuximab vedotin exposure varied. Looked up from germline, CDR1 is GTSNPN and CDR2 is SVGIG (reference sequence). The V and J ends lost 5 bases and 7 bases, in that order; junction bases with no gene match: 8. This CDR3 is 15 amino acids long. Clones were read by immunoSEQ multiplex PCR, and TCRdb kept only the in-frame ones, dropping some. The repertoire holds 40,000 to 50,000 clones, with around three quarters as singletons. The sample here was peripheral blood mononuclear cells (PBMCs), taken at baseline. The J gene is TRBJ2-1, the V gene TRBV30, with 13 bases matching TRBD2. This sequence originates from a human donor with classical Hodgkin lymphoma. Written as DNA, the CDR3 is TGTGCCTGGGGGGGACTAGCGGGAAGGAGAAATGAGCAGTTCTTC. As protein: CAWGGLAGRRNEQFF.